Only a few counts were recorded for the clone carrying this T cell receptor (beta chain). The sample originates from a study of blood T cell repertoires in COVID-19. Measured with immunoSEQ multiplex PCR; TCRdb has only the in-frame clones, and not every one. The sample has around 140,000 clones, under 85% seen once. The CDR3 is made up of 14 amino acids. Looked up from germline, CDR1 is SGHRS and CDR2 is YFSETQ. With V trimmed by 7 bases and J by 8 bases, 10 bases remained unmatched. The specimen was peripheral blood. The clonotype was recovered from a human donor in a cohort sampled during active COVID-19. The V call is TRBV5-1, the J call TRBJ1-4, with 8 bases fitting TRBD1. CDR3 residues: CASGKSGGQEKLFF. CDR3 in DNA: TGCGCCAGCGGGAAATCAGGGGGCCAAGAAAAACTGTTTTTT.